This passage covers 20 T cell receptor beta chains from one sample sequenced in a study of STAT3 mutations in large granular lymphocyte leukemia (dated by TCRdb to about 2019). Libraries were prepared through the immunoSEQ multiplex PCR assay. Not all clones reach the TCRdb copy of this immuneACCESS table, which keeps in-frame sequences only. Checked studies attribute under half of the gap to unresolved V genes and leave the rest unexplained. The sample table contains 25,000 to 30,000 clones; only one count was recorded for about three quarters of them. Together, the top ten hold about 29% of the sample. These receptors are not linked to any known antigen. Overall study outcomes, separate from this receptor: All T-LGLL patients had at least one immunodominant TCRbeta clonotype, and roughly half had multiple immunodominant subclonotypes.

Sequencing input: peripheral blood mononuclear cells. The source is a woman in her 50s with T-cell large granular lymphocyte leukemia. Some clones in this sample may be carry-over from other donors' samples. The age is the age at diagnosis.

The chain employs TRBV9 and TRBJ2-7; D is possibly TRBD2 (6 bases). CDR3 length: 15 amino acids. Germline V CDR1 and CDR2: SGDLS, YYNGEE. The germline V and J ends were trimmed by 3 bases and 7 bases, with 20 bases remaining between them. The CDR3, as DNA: TGTGCCAGCAGCGCCACCCCGGGACTCCTGGGGGAGCAGTACTTC. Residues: CASSATPGLLGEQYF.

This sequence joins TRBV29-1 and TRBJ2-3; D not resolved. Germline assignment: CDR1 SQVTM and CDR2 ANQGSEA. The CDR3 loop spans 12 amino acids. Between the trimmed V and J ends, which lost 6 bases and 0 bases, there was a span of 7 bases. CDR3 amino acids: CSVGGSTDTQYF. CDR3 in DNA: TGCAGCGTCGGCGGTAGCACAGATACGCAGTATTTT.

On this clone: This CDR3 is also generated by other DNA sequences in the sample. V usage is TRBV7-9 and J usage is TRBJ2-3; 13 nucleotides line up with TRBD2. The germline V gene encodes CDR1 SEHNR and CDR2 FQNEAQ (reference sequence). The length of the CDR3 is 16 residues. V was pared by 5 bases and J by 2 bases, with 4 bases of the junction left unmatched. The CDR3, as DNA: TGTGCCAGCAGCCTTGGGACTAGCGGGAACACAGATACGCAGTATTTT. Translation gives CASSLGTSGNTDTQYF.

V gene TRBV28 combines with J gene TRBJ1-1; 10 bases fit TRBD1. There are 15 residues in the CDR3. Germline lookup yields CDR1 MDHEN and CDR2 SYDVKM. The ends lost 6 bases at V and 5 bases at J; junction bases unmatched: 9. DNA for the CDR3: TGTGCCAGCAGCTGGGAGGGGACAGGGGAGACTGAAGCTTTCTTT. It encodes CASSWEGTGETEAFF.

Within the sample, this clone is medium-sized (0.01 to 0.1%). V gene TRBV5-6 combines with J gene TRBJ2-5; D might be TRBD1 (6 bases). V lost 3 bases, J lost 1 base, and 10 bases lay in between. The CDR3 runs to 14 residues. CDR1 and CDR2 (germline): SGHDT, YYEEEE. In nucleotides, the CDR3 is TGTGCCAGCAGCTATCAGGGGCGCCAAGAGACCCAGTACTTC. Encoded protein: CASSYQGRQETQYF.

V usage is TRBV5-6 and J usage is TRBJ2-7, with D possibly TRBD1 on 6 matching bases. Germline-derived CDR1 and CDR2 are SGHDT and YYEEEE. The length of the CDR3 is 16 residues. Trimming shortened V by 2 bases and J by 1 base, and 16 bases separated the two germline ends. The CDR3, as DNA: TGTGCCAGCAGCTTTTTAAGGGACATCTATTCCTACGAGCAGTACTTC. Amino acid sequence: CASSFLRDIYSYEQYF.

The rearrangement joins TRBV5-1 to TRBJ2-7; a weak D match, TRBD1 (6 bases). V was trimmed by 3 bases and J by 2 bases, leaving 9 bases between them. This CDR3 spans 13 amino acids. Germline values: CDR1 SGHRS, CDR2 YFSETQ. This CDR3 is CASSWTDPYEQYF. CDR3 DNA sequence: TGCGCCAGCAGCTGGACAGATCCCTACGAGCAGTACTTC.

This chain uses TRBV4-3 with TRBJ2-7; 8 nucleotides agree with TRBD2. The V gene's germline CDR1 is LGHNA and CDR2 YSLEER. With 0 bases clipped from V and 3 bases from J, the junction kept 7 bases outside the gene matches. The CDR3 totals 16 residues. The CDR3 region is CASSQEVSGRIYEQYF. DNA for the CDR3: TGCGCCAGCAGCCAAGAGGTCAGCGGGAGAATCTACGAGCAGTACTTC.

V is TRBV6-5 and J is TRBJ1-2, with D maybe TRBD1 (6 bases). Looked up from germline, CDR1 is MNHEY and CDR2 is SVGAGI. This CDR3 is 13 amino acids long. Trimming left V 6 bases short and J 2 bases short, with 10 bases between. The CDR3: CASRLDRNYGYTF. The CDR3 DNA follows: TGTGCCAGCAGACTGGACAGAAACTATGGCTACACCTTC.

The CDR3 loop reads CASRYRGPFF. The CDR3 DNA reads TGTGCCAGCAGATACAGGGGACCTTTCTTT. The chain uses TRBV7-3 and TRBJ1-1; 7 bases are shared with TRBD1. The V and J ends lost 6 bases and 12 bases, in that order; junction bases with no gene match: 4. The CDR3 has 10 residues. Looked up from germline, CDR1 is SGHTA and CDR2 is FQGTGA.

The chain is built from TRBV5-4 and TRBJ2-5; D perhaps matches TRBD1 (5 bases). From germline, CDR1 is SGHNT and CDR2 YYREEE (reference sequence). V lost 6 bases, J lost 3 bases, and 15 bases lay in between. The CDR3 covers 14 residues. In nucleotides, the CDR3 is TGTGCCAGCACCCGGCCAGGGAAGGAAGAGACCCAGTACTTC. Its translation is CASTRPGKEETQYF.

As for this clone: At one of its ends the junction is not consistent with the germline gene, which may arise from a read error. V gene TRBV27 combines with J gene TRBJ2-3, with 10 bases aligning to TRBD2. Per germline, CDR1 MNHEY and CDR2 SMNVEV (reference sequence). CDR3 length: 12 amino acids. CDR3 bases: TGTGCCAGCACCTCCCTTGGACTAGCGGTTCATTTT. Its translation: CASTSLGLAVHF.

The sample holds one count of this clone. DNA for the CDR3: TGTGCCAGCAGGCGACAGGGGGACTATGGCTACACCTTC. Translating it yields CASRRQGDYGYTF. V is TRBV27 and J is TRBJ1-2; 9 nucleotides line up with TRBD1. This CDR3 has 13 amino acids. CDR1 and CDR2 from the germline V gene are MNHEY and SMNVEV (reference sequence). Losses at the gene ends were 6 bases for V and 3 bases for J; bases not matched to a gene: 2.

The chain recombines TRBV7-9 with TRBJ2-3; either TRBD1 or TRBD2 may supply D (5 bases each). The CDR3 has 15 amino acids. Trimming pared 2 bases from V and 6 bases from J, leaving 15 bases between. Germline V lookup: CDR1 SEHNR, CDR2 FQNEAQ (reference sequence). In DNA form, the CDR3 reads TGTGCCAGCAGCTTAACGGGACCCACTCCGGATACGCAGTATTTT. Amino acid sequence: CASSLTGPTPDTQYF.

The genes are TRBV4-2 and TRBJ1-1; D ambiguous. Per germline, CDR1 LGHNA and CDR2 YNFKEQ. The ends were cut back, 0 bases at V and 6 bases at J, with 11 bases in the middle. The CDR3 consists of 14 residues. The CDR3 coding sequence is TGTGCCAGCAGCCAAGATCGGAGAGCAGCTGAAGCTTTCTTT. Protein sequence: CASSQDRRAAEAFF.

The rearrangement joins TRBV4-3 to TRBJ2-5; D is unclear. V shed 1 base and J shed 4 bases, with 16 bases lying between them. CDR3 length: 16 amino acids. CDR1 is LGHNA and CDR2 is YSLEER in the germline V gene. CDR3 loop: CASSQGSAAAGETQYF. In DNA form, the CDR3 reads TGCGCCAGCAGCCAAGGGAGTGCGGCGGCAGGAGAGACCCAGTACTTC.

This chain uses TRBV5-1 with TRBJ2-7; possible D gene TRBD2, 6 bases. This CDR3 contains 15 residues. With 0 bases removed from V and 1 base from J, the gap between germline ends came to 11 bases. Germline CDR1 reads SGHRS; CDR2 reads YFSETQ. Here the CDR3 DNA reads TGCGCCAGCAGCTTGGGGAGCGGGCCTTCCTACGAGCAGTACTTC. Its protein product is CASSLGSGPSYEQYF.

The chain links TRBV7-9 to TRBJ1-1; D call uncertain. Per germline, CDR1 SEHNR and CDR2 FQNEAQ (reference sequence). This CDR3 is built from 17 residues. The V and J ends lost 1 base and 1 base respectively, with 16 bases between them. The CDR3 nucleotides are TGTGCCAGCAGCTTAGATAGGCAGGTCACATCGAACACTGAAGCTTTCTTT. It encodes CASSLDRQVTSNTEAFF.

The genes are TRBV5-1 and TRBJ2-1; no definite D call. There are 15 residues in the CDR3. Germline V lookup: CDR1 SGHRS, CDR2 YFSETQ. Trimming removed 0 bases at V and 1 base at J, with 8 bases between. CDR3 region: CASSLDAGSYNEQFF. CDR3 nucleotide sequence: TGCGCCAGCAGCTTGGATGCCGGTTCCTACAATGAGCAGTTCTTC.

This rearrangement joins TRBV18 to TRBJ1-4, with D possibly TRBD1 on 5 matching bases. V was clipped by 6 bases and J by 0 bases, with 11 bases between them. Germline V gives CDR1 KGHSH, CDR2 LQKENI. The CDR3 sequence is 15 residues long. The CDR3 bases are TGTGCCAGCTCCCCGGGACCTTCAACTAATGAAAAACTGTTTTTT. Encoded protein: CASSPGPSTNEKLFF. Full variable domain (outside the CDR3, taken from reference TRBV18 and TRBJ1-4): NAGVMQNPRHLVRRRGQEARLRCSPMKGHSHVYWYRQLPEEGLKFMVYLQKENIIDESGMPKERFSAEFPKEGPSILRIQQVVRGDSAAYFCASSPGPSTNEKLFFGSGTQLSVL.